The clone carrying this T cell receptor beta chain came up a few times. This entry belongs to a study of T cells in Graves' hyperthyroidism and ophthalmopathy. TCR beta CDR3 sequences were amplified from RNA transcripts. TCR CDR3 underwent first-round RT-PCR with the HTBI primer set. MiXCR, run by TCRdb on the multiplex PCR reads, gives a single entry per CDR3 protein. This sample has 650,000 to 700,000 distinct CDR3 sequences; around 15% occur once, and the top ten carry around 16%. The clonotype was recovered from a man aged 50 to 60 with Graves' hyperthyroidism. Sequences were obtained from blood.

Here the CDR3 DNA reads TGTGCCAGCAGCCAGGTTATACTTAGGGGTCCCACCTACGAGCAGTACTTC. Translated: CASSQVILRGPTYEQYF. The rearrangement uses TRBV14 and TRBJ2-7; D may be TRBD1 (5 bases). Germline values: CDR1 SGHDN, CDR2 FVKESK. The ends were cut back, 3 bases at V and 2 bases at J, with 20 bases in the middle. The CDR3 totals 17 residues. The full variable domain, in which reference TRBV14 and TRBJ2-7 provide the parts outside the CDR3, is EAGVTQFPSHSVIEKGQTVTLRCDPISGHDNLYWYRRVMGKEIKFLLHFVKESKQDESGMPNNRFLAERTGGTYSTLKVQPAELEDSGVYFCASSQVILRGPTYEQYFGPGTRLTVT.